This section outlines one T cell receptor beta chain sequence together with its context. The sample originates from a study of blood T cell repertoires in COVID-19. In the study overall: Material from acute and convalescent COVID-19 was sourced from the United States, Italy and Spain. T cells, B-cell-depleted T cells, or PBMCs supplied cDNA or gDNA.

Clinical history as reported by participants underpinned cohort assignment. V was pared by 6 bases and J by 6 bases, with 14 bases between. Germline V gene lookup returns CDR1 LNHDA and CDR2 SQIVND (reference sequence). This CDR3 is built from 14 residues. In the authors' workflow: By means of reference gene primer amplification, nucleated cell counts were estimated. Repertoires were generated with immunoSEQ multiplex PCR, while TCRdb's copy carries only in-frame clones and drops some. V, J and clone size derive from that table, while D and trimming were established from the DNA sequence. In the table there are 300,000 to 350,000 clones, less than 90% of which are singletons.

The receptor was isolated from a young woman who had recovered from COVID-19. Sequencing input: PBMCs or T cells enriched from blood (not recorded which). This chain links TRBV19 with TRBJ2-2, with a possible D match to TRBD1 (5 bases). The CDR3 here is CASSHPSGSGELFF. The DNA for the CDR3 is TGTGCCAGTAGCCATCCTTCAGGGTCCGGGGAGCTGTTTTTT.